A single sample gave rise to the 15 T cell receptor beta chains below, sequenced in a study of CD8+ T cells in alopecia areata. The sequencing template was cDNA reverse transcribed from extracted RNA. Measured with immunoSEQ multiplex PCR; TCRdb has only the in-frame clones, and not every one. The sample has approximately 100,000 clones; 50% to 60% are singletons. Described treatment: oral pan-JAK inhibitor, 5-10 mg twice daily. The sample consisted of CD8+ T cells sorted from blood, taken at approximately week 60, from a patient treated with tofacitinib. The source is a human donor with alopecia areata.

The rearrangement joins TRBV5-4 to TRBJ1-2; 8 nucleotides match TRBD1. CDR3 length equals 14 residues. The junction had 5 bases not matched to a gene; V was cut back by 4 bases and J by 3 bases. Germline assignment: CDR1 SGHNT and CDR2 YYREEE (reference sequence). This chain's CDR3 is CASSIDRGDYGYTF. For the CDR3, the DNA is TGTGCCAGCAGCATAGACAGGGGTGACTATGGCTACACCTTC.

The CDR3: CAWNIRGLHSNQPQHF. CDR3 nucleotide sequence: TGTGCCTGGAATATAAGGGGACTGCATAGCAATCAGCCCCAGCATTTT. The rearrangement uses TRBV30 and TRBJ1-5; D may be TRBD1 (5 bases). The CDR3 has 16 residues. V was pared by 4 bases and J by 0 bases, with 16 bases between. From germline, CDR1 is GTSNPN and CDR2 SVGIG (reference sequence).

The chain couples TRBV7-9 to TRBJ2-1; D is unresolved. CDR1 and CDR2 (germline): SEHNR, FQNEAQ (reference sequence). The CDR3 extends over 13 amino acids. Between the trimmed V and J ends, which lost 4 bases and 12 bases, there was a span of 16 bases. The CDR3 sequence: CASSSGRVGRQFF. CDR3 coding DNA: TGTGCCAGCAGCTCCGGTCGGGTGGGCAGGCAGTTCTTC.

The chain recombines TRBV13 with TRBJ2-2; no clear D gene. V was cut by 0 bases and J by 4 bases, with 3 bases left in between. The CDR3 consists of 13 residues. Germline V gene data show CDR1 as PRHDT and CDR2 as FYEKMQ (reference sequence). CDR3 residues: CASSLGGTGELFF. In DNA form, the CDR3 reads TGTGCCAGCAGCTTAGGCGGCACCGGGGAGCTGTTTTTT. Filled out from reference TRBV13 and TRBJ2-2, the complete variable domain reads AAGVIQSPRHLIKEKRETATLKCYPIPRHDTVYWYQQGPGQDPQFLISFYEKMQSDKGSIPDRFSAQQFSDYHSELNMSSLELGDSALYFCASSLGGTGELFFGEGSRLTVL.

J is TRBJ2-7 and V is TRBV30; perhaps TRBD2 as D (5 bases). V was cut by 8 bases and J by 7 bases, with 18 bases left in between. This CDR3 contains 12 residues. The germline V gene has CDR1 GTSNPN and CDR2 SVGIG (reference sequence). DNA of the CDR3: TGTGCCAGCCGGGATGGGCTATTAGAGCAGTACTTC. Its protein product is CASRDGLLEQYF.

The V and J genes are TRBV30 and TRBJ1-1; 8 nucleotides agree with TRBD1. CDR3 length: 11 residues. Germline CDR1 GTSNPN, CDR2 SVGIG (reference sequence). The V gene end was trimmed by 7 bases and the J gene end by 4 bases; junction bases not matched to a gene: 2. CDR3 nucleotide sequence: TGTGCCTTTACAGGGGGCACTGAAGCTTTCTTT. This translates into CAFTGGTEAFF.

This rearrangement joins TRBV13 to TRBJ2-3; tentative D call: TRBD1 (6 bases). Germline V gene data show CDR1 as PRHDT and CDR2 as FYEKMQ (reference sequence). The CDR3 runs 14 residues. V shed 4 bases and J shed 2 bases, with 10 bases lying between them. This CDR3 reads CASSSGHSTDTQYF. Written as DNA, the CDR3 is TGTGCCAGCAGCTCGGGACACTCCACAGATACGCAGTATTTT.

The rearrangement links TRBV27 to TRBJ2-7; 7 bases match TRBD1. CDR3 length equals 13 residues. Germline V gene sequence: CDR1 MNHEY, CDR2 SMNVEV (reference sequence). The V segment lost 3 bases and the J segment 9 bases; nucleotides outside the gene matches: 8. The chain's CDR3 is CASSFRQGRSQYF. As DNA, the CDR3 is TGTGCCAGCAGTTTCCGACAGGGCAGGTCGCAGTACTTC.

The V gene is TRBV25-1, the J gene TRBJ1-1; maybe TRBD1 (6 bases). The V gene lost 6 bases and the J gene lost 7 bases, with 12 bases spanning the gap. This CDR3 is built from 12 residues. CDR1 and CDR2 (germline): MGHDK, SYGVNS. For the CDR3, the DNA is TGTGCCAGCAGCGCGGGACACTATGAAGCTTTCTTT. As protein: CASSAGHYEAFF.

The chain recombines TRBV19 with TRBJ1-2; maybe TRBD1 (6 bases). This CDR3 spans 14 amino acids. Trimming removed 7 bases at V and 4 bases at J, with 16 bases between. Germline V gene lookup returns CDR1 LNHDA and CDR2 SQIVND (reference sequence). Here the CDR3 DNA reads TGTGCCAGTACTTCAGGGGACACCCTCTATGGCTACACCTTC. This gives the protein CASTSGDTLYGYTF.

This chain links TRBV13 with TRBJ2-1; 12 bases align to TRBD2. The CDR3 totals 16 residues. J lost 1 base, V lost 6 bases, and 4 bases had no gene match. Germline V gives CDR1 PRHDT, CDR2 FYEKMQ (reference sequence). CDR3 loop: CASSPSGGASYNEQFF. DNA of the CDR3: TGTGCCAGCAGTCCTAGCGGGGGGGCATCCTACAATGAGCAGTTCTTC. The whole variable domain, remainder taken from reference TRBV13 and TRBJ2-1, is AAGVIQSPRHLIKEKRETATLKCYPIPRHDTVYWYQQGPGQDPQFLISFYEKMQSDKGSIPDRFSAQQFSDYHSELNMSSLELGDSALYFCASSPSGGASYNEQFFGPGTRLTVL.

The V gene is TRBV7-6, the J gene TRBJ2-1; perhaps TRBD1 as D (6 bases). The CDR3 spans 15 residues. Germline CDR1 reads SGHVS; CDR2 reads FNYEAQ. The V end was cut by 5 bases, the J end by 8 bases, with 19 bases between. The CDR3 region has the DNA TGTGCCAGCAGCGTCCGGGACAATGGGCACGATGAGCAGTTCTTC. As protein: CASSVRDNGHDEQFF.

V is TRBV19 and J is TRBJ2-3; TRBD2 matches 14 bases. With V trimmed by 6 bases and J by 3 bases, 11 bases remained unmatched. This CDR3 contains 18 residues. CDR1 is LNHDA and CDR2 is SQIVND in the germline V gene (reference sequence). The CDR3 region has the DNA TGTGCCAGTAGGACTAGCGGGGGGGCTATACCTACAACAGATACGCAGTATTTT. Encoded protein: CASRTSGGAIPTTDTQYF. The whole variable domain, filled in from reference TRBV19 and TRBJ2-3, reads DGGITQSPKYLFRKEGQNVTLSCEQNLNHDAMYWYRQDPGQGLRLIYYSQIVNDFQKGDIAEGYSVSREKKESFPLTVTSAQKNPTAFYLCASRTSGGAIPTTDTQYFGPGTRLTVL.

The chain employs TRBV7-9 and TRBJ1-1; a possible D gene is TRBD1 (5 bases). Trimming took off 5 bases at V and 3 bases at J, with 13 bases between the two ends. Germline CDR1 and CDR2: SEHNR and FQNEAQ (reference sequence). This CDR3 contains 14 residues. The CDR3 DNA follows: TGTGCCAGCAGCCCAAGGGACGGGTACACTGAAGCTTTCTTT. Translating it yields CASSPRDGYTEAFF.

The chain joins TRBV6-1 to TRBJ1-1; no definite D call. Germline V gene data show CDR1 as MNHNS and CDR2 as SASEGT. V was cut by 3 bases and J by 0 bases, with 8 bases left in between. The CDR3 is 14 residues long. This CDR3 reads CASSEHLMNTEAFF. The CDR3 region has the DNA TGTGCCAGCAGTGAGCACCTGATGAACACTGAAGCTTTCTTT.